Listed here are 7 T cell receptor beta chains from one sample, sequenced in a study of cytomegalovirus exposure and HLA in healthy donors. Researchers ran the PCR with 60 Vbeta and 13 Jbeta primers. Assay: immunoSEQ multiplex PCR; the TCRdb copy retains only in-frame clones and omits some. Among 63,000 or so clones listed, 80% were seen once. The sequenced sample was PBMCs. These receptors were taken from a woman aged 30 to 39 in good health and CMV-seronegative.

CDR3 sequence: CASSFLDSGSYNEQFF. The CDR3 nucleotides read TGTGCCAGCAGTTTTCTGGACTCGGGCTCCTACAATGAGCAGTTCTTC. The chain joins TRBV28 to TRBJ2-1, with D possibly TRBD2 on 5 matching bases. The length of the CDR3 is 16 residues. Germline V lookup: CDR1 MDHEN, CDR2 SYDVKM. The V end lost 3 bases, the J end lost 0 bases, and 12 bases lay between the germline ends. Using reference TRBV28 and TRBJ2-1 for the parts outside the CDR3, the full variable domain is DVKVTQSSRYLVKRTGEKVFLECVQDMDHENMFWYRQDPGLGLRLIYFSYDVKMKEKGDIPEGYSVSREKKERFSLILESASTNQTSMYLCASSFLDSGSYNEQFFGPGTRLTVL.

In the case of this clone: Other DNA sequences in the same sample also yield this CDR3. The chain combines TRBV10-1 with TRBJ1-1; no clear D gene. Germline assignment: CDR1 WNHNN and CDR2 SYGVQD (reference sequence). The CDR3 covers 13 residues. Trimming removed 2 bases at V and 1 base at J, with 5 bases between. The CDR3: CASSEGRNTEAFF. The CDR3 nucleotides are TGCGCCAGCAGTGAGGGCAGGAACACTGAAGCTTTCTTT.

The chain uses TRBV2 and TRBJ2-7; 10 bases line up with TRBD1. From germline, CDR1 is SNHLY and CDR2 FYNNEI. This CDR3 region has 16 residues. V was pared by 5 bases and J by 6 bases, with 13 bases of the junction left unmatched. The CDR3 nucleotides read TGTGCCAGCAGTTTACTCAATAGACAGGGGGCAGGCGAGCAGTACTTC. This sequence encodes CASSLLNRQGAGEQYF.

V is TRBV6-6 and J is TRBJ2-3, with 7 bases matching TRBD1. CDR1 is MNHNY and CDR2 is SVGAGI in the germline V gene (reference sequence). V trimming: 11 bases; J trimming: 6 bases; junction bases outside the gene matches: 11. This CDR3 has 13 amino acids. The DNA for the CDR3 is TGTGCCGGCCAAGACAGGGCGGCGGATACGCAGTATTTT. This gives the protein CAGQDRAADTQYF.

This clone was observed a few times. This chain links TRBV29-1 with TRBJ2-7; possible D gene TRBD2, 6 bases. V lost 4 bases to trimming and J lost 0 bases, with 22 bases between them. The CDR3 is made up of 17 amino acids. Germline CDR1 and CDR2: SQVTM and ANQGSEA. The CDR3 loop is CSVVGESAGRYSYEQYF. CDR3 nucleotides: TGCAGCGTTGTAGGGGAATCCGCGGGGCGTTACTCCTACGAGCAGTACTTC.

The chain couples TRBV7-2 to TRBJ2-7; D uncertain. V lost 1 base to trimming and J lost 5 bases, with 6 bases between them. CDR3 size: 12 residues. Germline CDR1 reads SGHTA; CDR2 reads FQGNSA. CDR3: CASSLGLDEQYF. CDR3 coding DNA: TGTGCCAGCAGCTTAGGGCTAGACGAGCAGTACTTC.

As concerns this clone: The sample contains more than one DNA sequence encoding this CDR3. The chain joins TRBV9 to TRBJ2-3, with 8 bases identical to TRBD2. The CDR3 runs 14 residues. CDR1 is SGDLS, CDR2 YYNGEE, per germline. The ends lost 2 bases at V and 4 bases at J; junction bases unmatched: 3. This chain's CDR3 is CASSVSGEADTQYF. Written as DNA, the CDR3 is TGTGCCAGCAGCGTTAGCGGGGAAGCAGATACGCAGTATTTT. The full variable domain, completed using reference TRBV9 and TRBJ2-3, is DSGVTQTPKHLITATGQRVTLRCSPRSGDLSVYWYQQSLDQGLQFLIQYYNGEERAKGNILERFSAQQFPDLHSELNLSSLELGDSALYFCASSVSGEADTQYFGPGTRLTVL.